This record looks at one TCR beta chain sequence and its context. This sample is drawn from a study of shared clonotypes between healthy human individuals. The V and J ends lost 7 bases and 5 bases respectively, with 13 bases between them. Germline V lookup: CDR1 SGHKS, CDR2 YYEKEE (reference sequence). The length of the CDR3 is 12 residues. Produced via immunoSEQ multiplex PCR; TCRdb's table is partial and in-frame only. The table includes approximately 2.3 million clones, approximately 93% detected once. This receptor was obtained from a man in his late teens or twenties in good health. Some clones in this sample may be carry-over from other donors' samples. The J gene is TRBJ2-7, the V gene TRBV5-5; TRBD1 might be the D (5 bases). Sequenced material: naive CD4+ T cells from PBMCs. This sample's subset: CD45RA+ positively selected. The CDR3 DNA sequence: TGTGCCAGCGGCCAGGGCCCCCACGAGCAGTACTTC. Its protein is CASGQGPHEQYF.